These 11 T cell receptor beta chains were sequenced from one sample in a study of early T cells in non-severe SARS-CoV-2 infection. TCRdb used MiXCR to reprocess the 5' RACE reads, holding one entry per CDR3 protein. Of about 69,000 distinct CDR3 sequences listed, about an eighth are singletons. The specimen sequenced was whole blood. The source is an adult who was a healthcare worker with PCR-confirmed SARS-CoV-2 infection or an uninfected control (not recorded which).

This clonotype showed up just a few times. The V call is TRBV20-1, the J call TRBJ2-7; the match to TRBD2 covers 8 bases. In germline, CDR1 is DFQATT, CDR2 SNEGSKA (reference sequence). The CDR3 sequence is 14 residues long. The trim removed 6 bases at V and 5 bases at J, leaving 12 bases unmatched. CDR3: CSAQPGGPGDEQYF. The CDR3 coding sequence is TGCAGTGCCCAACCGGGGGGGCCCGGGGACGAGCAGTACTTC.

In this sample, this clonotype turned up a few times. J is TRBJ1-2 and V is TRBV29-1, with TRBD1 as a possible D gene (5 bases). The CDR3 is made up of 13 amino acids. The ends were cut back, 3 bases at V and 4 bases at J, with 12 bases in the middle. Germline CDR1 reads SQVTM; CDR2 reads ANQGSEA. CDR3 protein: CSVDIGTLYGYTF. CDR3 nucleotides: TGCAGCGTTGATATAGGGACCCTCTATGGCTACACCTTC.

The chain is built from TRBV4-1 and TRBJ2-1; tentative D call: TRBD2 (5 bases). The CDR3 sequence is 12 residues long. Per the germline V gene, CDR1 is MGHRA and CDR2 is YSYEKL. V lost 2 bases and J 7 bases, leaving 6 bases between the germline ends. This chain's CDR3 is CASSQSGNEQFF. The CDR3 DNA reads TGCGCCAGCAGCCAATCGGGAAATGAGCAGTTCTTC.

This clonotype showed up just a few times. The CDR3 DNA sequence: TGTGCCAGCATCGCGGCCAGCGGGGGGGGAACAAAGCAGTTCTTC. It yields the protein CASIAASGGGTKQFF. The chain links TRBV2 to TRBJ2-1; 10 nucleotides agree with TRBD2. V gave up 7 bases and J gave up 11 bases; unmatched junction bases: 14. This CDR3 spans 15 amino acids. CDR1 is SNHLY, CDR2 FYNNEI, per germline.

CDR3 region: CASSVEGGRTDTQYF. DNA for the CDR3: TGTGCCAGCAGCGTAGAGGGCGGGCGCACAGATACGCAGTATTTT. V gene TRBV9 combines with J gene TRBJ2-3; the D gene is possibly TRBD2 (5 bases). Germline CDR1 reads SGDLS; CDR2 reads YYNGEE. The CDR3 sequence is 15 residues long. V lost 0 bases, J lost 1 base, and 9 bases lay in between.

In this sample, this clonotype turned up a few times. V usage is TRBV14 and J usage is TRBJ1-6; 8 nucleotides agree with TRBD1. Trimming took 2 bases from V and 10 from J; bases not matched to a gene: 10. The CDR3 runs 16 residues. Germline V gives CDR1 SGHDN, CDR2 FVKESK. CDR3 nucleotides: TGTGCCAGCAGCCAAAGGTTAGGAGGGACAGGATCACCCCTCCACTTT. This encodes CASSQRLGGTGSPLHF.

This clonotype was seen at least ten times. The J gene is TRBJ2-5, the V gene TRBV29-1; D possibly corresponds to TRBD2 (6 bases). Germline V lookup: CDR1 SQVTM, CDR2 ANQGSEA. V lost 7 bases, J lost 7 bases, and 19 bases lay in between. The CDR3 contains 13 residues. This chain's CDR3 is CSAVTLARGTQYF. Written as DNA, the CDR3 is TGCAGCGCAGTTACACTAGCCCGCGGGACCCAGTACTTC.

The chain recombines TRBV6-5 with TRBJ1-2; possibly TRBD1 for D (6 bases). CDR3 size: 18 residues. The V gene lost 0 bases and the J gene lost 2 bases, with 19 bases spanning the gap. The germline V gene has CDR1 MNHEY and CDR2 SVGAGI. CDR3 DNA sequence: TGTGCCAGCAGTTACTCCCTGGGGCAGGGGTGGACAAACTATGGCTACACCTTC. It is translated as CASSYSLGQGWTNYGYTF.

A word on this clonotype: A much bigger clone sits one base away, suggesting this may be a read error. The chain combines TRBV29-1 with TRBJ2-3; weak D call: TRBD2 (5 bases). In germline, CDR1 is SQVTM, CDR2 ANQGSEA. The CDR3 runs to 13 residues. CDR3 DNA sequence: TGCAGCATTGAAGATCGGGGTTCCGATACGCAGTATTTT. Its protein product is CSIEDRGSDTQYF.

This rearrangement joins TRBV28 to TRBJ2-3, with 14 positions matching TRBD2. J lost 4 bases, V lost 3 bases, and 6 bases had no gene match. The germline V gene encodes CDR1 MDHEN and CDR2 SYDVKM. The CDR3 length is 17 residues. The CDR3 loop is CASSFHRLAGGADTQYF. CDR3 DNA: TGTGCCAGCAGTTTTCATAGACTAGCGGGGGGGGCAGATACGCAGTATTTT.

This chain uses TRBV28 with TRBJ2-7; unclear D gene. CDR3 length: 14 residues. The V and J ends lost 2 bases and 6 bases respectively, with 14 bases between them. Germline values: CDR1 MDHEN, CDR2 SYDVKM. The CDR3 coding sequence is TGTGCCAGCAGTTTACCCCCCCCGAGGCGCGAGCAGTACTTC. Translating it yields CASSLPPPRREQYF.